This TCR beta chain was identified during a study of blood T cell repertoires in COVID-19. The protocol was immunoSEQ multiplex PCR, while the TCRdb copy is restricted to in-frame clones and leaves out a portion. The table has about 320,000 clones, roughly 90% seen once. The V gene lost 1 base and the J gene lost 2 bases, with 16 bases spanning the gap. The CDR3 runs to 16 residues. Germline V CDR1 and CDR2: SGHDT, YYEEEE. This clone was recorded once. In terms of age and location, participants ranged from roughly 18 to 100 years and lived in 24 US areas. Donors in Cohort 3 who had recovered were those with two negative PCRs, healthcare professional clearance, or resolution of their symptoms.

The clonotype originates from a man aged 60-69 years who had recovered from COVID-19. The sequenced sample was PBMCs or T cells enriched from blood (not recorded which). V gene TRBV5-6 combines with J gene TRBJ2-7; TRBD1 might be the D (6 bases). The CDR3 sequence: CASSLRKVGDTYEQYF. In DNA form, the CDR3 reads TGTGCCAGCAGCTTGAGGAAGGTGGGGGACACCTACGAGCAGTACTTC. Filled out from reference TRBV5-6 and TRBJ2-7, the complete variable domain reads DAGVTQSPTHLIKTRGQQVTLRCSPKSGHDTVSWYQQALGQGPQFIFQYYEEEERQRGNFPDRFSGHQFPNYSSELNVNALLLGDSALYLCASSLRKVGDTYEQYFGPGTRLTVT.